This TCR beta chain was observed in a study of shared clonotypes between healthy human individuals. In the study overall: Per donor, three plates held CD4 naive cells, three held CD4 memory, two held CD8 naive and one held CD8 memory. Study results and caveats: A few donors had roughly 5% of their naive CD4 clonotypes in common.

The study separated CD4+ cells into CD45RA+ naive and CD45RA-negative memory subsets. In the study's own analysis: In the immunoSEQ data, sequences were junction-only and lacked quality scores, so filtering differed. Sequenced by immunoSEQ multiplex PCR; TCRdb stores in-frame clones only, minus some. That table is the source of V, J and clone size, and D and trimming were worked out from the DNA. The table lists roughly 640,000 clones, around 97% of them singletons, with 0.057% in the top ten. About this clone: Its target is not known.

Trimming took 6 bases from V and 0 from J, leaving 19 bases between them. Germline V gene data show CDR1 as MDHEN and CDR2 as SYDVKM. The CDR3 has 17 residues. The sequenced material came from naive CD4+ T cells sorted from blood. Subset denoted: CD45RA+ positively selected. J is TRBJ2-3 and V is TRBV28, with a possible D match to TRBD1 (5 bases). This TCR derives from a woman under 40 in good health. CDR3 loop: CASRFWGSSSSTDTQYF. The CDR3 DNA follows: TGTGCCAGCAGGTTCTGGGGCAGCTCCTCTAGCACAGATACGCAGTATTTT.